Listed below are T cell receptor beta chains from one sample, sequenced in a study of blood T cells in healthy people across ages. In TCRdb, the 5' RACE reads were re-called with MiXCR into one record per CDR3 protein. The sample consists of some 800,000 distinct CDR3 sequences, approximately 44% of them appearing once. Specimen: blood. These receptors all come from a man in his sixties in good health. The CDR3 runs from the conserved cysteine through the conserved F or W. A D gene is named only where the DNA matches it firmly. Size is omitted from some rows. Given values are once, few, many or a class for expanded clones.

TGTGCCAGCACCCTGAGACAGGGGAACACCGGGGAGCTGTTTTTT,CASTLRQGNTGELFF,TRBJ2-2,TRBD1,TRBV6-1,few
TGCAGTGCTACGGACATCGTCACTAGCACAGATACGCAGTATTTT,CSATDIVTSTDTQYF,TRBJ2-3,NA,TRBV20-1,NA
TGTGTCAGTTCTCTACAGGGGGAGTACGAGCAGTACTTC,CVSSLQGEYEQYF,TRBJ2-7,TRBD1,TRBV6-1,NA
TGTGCCAGCCCGCTGACGTCCGGGACTAGCGGGGGCCACTCCTACGAGCAGTACTTC,CASPLTSGTSGGHSYEQYF,TRBJ2-7,TRBD2,TRBV3-1,NA
TGCAGTGCTAGACCACCCCTGATAGGGCGGTACGAGCAGTACTTC,CSARPPLIGRYEQYF,TRBJ2-7,NA,TRBV20-1,few
TGTGCCATCAGTGGCACCGGGACAGGGGACGAGCAGTACTTC,CAISGTGTGDEQYF,TRBJ2-7,TRBD1,TRBV10-3,NA
TGTGCCAGCACCGGGTTACAGGCCGCGGGTGGCTACACCTTC,CASTGLQAAGGYTF,TRBJ1-2,NA,TRBV7-9,once
TGTGCCAGCAGCCCCAACCCCCTACGGACTAGCGGGGGGGCGAGCAATGAGCAGTTCTTC,CASSPNPLRTSGGASNEQFF,TRBJ2-1,TRBD2,TRBV11-2,NA
TGTGCCAGCAGCATAGCAGCAGACGGTTCCTACGAGCAGTACTTC,CASSIAADGSYEQYF,TRBJ2-7,NA,TRBV7-8,NA
TGCAGTGCTAGATCCGACAGGATGAACACTGAAGCTTTCTTT,CSARSDRMNTEAFF,TRBJ1-1,NA,TRBV20-1,NA
TGTGCCAGCAGCCAGGCCGGGGACAGGGGGATCAATGAGCAGTTCTTC,CASSQAGDRGINEQFF,TRBJ2-1,TRBD1,TRBV5-6,few
TGTGCCAGCAGTTTCCGGAAAGGAAATGAAAAACTGTTTTTT,CASSFRKGNEKLFF,TRBJ1-4,NA,TRBV7-6,NA
TGTGCCAGCAGTTCCCCAGGGAACAATCAGCCCCAGCATTTT,CASSSPGNNQPQHF,TRBJ1-5,NA,TRBV27,NA
TGTGCCAGCAGTTTCGACACAGCGGGAGAGACCCAGTACTTC,CASSFDTAGETQYF,TRBJ2-5,NA,TRBV27,NA
TGTGCCAGCAGCTTAGTAGTAGGGGACCCGGACAGGCTCCGGACGGATACGCAGTATTTT,CASSLVVGDPDRLRTDTQYF,TRBJ2-3,TRBD1,TRBV7-9,NA
TGTGCCAGCGGACAGACAGGAATGCGAGGGGCTTTCTTT,CASGQTGMRGAFF,TRBJ1-1,NA,TRBV6-5,once
TGTGCCAGCAGTTCCCCGACAGGGGTGGATGAGCAGTTCTTC,CASSSPTGVDEQFF,TRBJ2-1,TRBD1,TRBV6-5,NA
TGCGCCAGCAGCTTGGGTCAGCGGGGAGAGACCCAGTACTTC,CASSLGQRGETQYF,TRBJ2-5,TRBD2,TRBV5-1,NA
TGTGCCAGTGTCCTCCGGTTGCGAGGTAGCAATCAGCCCCAGCATTTT,CASVLRLRGSNQPQHF,TRBJ1-5,NA,TRBV6-4,few
TGTGCCAGCAGCTGTAAGGGACTTAAGCGCGCCTACGAGCAGTACTTC,CASSCKGLKRAYEQYF,TRBJ2-7,NA,TRBV7-4,NA
TGTGCCACCAGCAGACACGGGACAGCAGAGACCCAGTACTTC,CATSRHGTAETQYF,TRBJ2-5,TRBD1,TRBV15,many
TGCAGCGTTGGTGGAGCGGAGGTCAAAAACATTCAGTACTTC,CSVGGAEVKNIQYF,TRBJ2-4,NA,TRBV29-1,few
TGCAGTGCTAGAGGGACTAGCGGGGGCCCTACAGGCACAGATACGCAGTATTTT,CSARGTSGGPTGTDTQYF,TRBJ2-3,TRBD2,TRBV20-1,NA
TGTGCCAGCTCACCACCGTTGGGACAGGACTACTCCTACGAGCAGTACTTC,CASSPPLGQDYSYEQYF,TRBJ2-7,TRBD1,TRBV18,once
TGTGCCAGCAGTACAGGACCCAACGAGCAGTACTTC,CASSTGPNEQYF,TRBJ2-7,NA,TRBV6-6,NA
TGTGCCAGCAGTGGCCCGGGACAGGCGAACTATGGCTACACCTTC,CASSGPGQANYGYTF,TRBJ1-2,TRBD1,TRBV28,NA
TGTGCCAGCAGCAGGGCGGGGAAGAATCAGCCCCAGCATTTT,CASSRAGKNQPQHF,TRBJ1-5,NA,TRBV21-1,NA
TGTGCCATCGCCGGGGGGCGCCGGGGTAGGGATACGCAGTATTTT,CAIAGGRRGRDTQYF,TRBJ2-3,NA,TRBV7-9,NA
TGTGCCAGCAGCCCCTACCCACTCTCAGATACGCAGTATTTT,CASSPYPLSDTQYF,TRBJ2-3,NA,TRBV7-9,few
TGTGCCAGCAGCTCGTCGGGACTGACCACAGATACGCAGTATTTT,CASSSSGLTTDTQYF,TRBJ2-3,NA,TRBV7-9,NA
TGTGCCAGCATGGACAGGGAGGAAGATACGCAGTATTTT,CASMDREEDTQYF,TRBJ2-3,NA,TRBV21-1,NA
TGCGCCAGCAGCTTTGTGGTGGGGAGGTCCACTGAAGCTTTCTTT,CASSFVVGRSTEAFF,TRBJ1-1,NA,TRBV5-1,NA
TGCAGCGTTGGAAAGGCTGCGAACACCGGGGAGCTGTTTTTT,CSVGKAANTGELFF,TRBJ2-2,NA,TRBV29-1,NA
TGTGCCAGCAGCTTAGAGAGGAGGGAGTACCAAGAGACCCAGTACTTC,CASSLERREYQETQYF,TRBJ2-5,NA,TRBV7-8,NA
TGCAGTGCTAGAGTTCCTGGCGAGCAGTACTTC,CSARVPGEQYF,TRBJ2-7,NA,TRBV20-1,few
TGTGCCAGCAGTAGATTACAGGTCCAAGAGACCCAGTACTTC,CASSRLQVQETQYF,TRBJ2-5,NA,TRBV6-1,many
TGTGCCAGCAGCGCGGAGGCAGGGCGGGACGGTAGTGTATCCCTGGATGATCCTAATGAAAAACTGTTTTTT,CASSAEAGRDGSVSLDDPNEKLFF,TRBJ1-4,NA,TRBV11-2,NA
TGCGCCAGCAGCCAAGACCAGACAGGAGGGAATTCACCCCCCCACTTT,CASSQDQTGGNSPPHF,TRBJ1-6,NA,TRBV4-3,NA
TGCGCCAGCAGCAAAGGAATCATGGGCACAGATACGCAGTATTTT,CASSKGIMGTDTQYF,TRBJ2-3,NA,TRBV4-3,NA
TGTGCCAGCAGGAGGATCCTTCACCAGGAGGAGACCCAGTACTTC,CASRRILHQEETQYF,TRBJ2-5,NA,TRBV27,NA
TGTGCCAGCAGTTGGGGCAGAAAAAACATTCAGTACTTC,CASSWGRKNIQYF,TRBJ2-4,NA,TRBV12-3/TRBV12-4,NA
TGCGCCAGCGGACGGGACGGAGGTTTTGGCGGCTACACCTTC,CASGRDGGFGGYTF,TRBJ1-2,NA,TRBV4-1,few
TGCAGTGCAATCAGGGGCATAGCGCGGGAGCAGTACTTC,CSAIRGIAREQYF,TRBJ2-5,NA,TRBV20-1,NA
TGTGCCAGCTCACCACCGGGACAGGGAAGAGATACGCAGTATTTT,CASSPPGQGRDTQYF,TRBJ2-3,TRBD1,TRBV18,few
TGTGCCAGCAGACCGGCCCTAGCGGGGGACCTGATTCCAATAGGGACCCAGTACTTC,CASRPALAGDLIPIGTQYF,TRBJ2-5,TRBD2,TRBV7-2,NA
TGCGCCAGCAGCCTAGACTCGACAGTCTCCTACGAGCAGTACTTC,CASSLDSTVSYEQYF,TRBJ2-7,NA,TRBV4-3,NA
TGTGCCAGCAGTGACTCGGCAGGGAGCACAGATACGCAGTATTTT,CASSDSAGSTDTQYF,TRBJ2-3,NA,TRBV6-4,NA
TGCAGTGCTAGAGAGGACAGGGCGAGGAACACTGAAGCTTTCTTT,CSAREDRARNTEAFF,TRBJ1-1,TRBD1,TRBV20-1,NA
TGCAGTGCTAGAAGTAGCCCAAGCTGGAATCAGCCCCAGCATTTT,CSARSSPSWNQPQHF,TRBJ1-5,NA,TRBV20-1,few
TGTGCCAGCAGTTCGGGACCATGGGGCTATGGCTACACCTTC,CASSSGPWGYGYTF,TRBJ1-2,NA,TRBV27,many
TGTGCCAGCAAACCAAGCTCTGGGGCCAACGTCCTGACTTTC,CASKPSSGANVLTF,TRBJ2-6,NA,TRBV2,NA
TGCAGTGCTAGAGATTCGGCTAGGAGGACCGGGGAGCTGTTTTTT,CSARDSARRTGELFF,TRBJ2-2,NA,TRBV20-1,few
TGCAGCATTGAAAGGGACAGAGAAGAGACCCAGTACTTC,CSIERDREETQYF,TRBJ2-5,TRBD1,TRBV29-1,NA
TGCGCCAGCAGCGCAGCGGGACTCCCCGGGAATGAGCAGTTCTTC,CASSAAGLPGNEQFF,TRBJ2-1,TRBD2,TRBV5-1,few
TGCGCCAGCAGCCAAGGGTTCGGGGGGGGCGCGGTCAATCAGCCCCAGCATTTT,CASSQGFGGGAVNQPQHF,TRBJ1-5,NA,TRBV4-1,few
TGCAGTGCTACCGACAGGGGTAACGGGGAGCTGTTTTTT,CSATDRGNGELFF,TRBJ2-2,TRBD1,TRBV20-1,NA
TGTGCCATCAGCCTTGGGTCGTTGGCGGGGGGGATAGCCAAAAACATTCAGTACTTC,CAISLGSLAGGIAKNIQYF,TRBJ2-4,TRBD2,TRBV10-3,NA